This T cell receptor beta chain was recorded in a study of T cell responses to AZD1222 COVID-19 vaccine. TCRdb's table, derived via immunoSEQ multiplex PCR, lists solely in-frame clones and lacks some. Of more than 150,000 clones listed, around 87% are singletons. Per the germline V gene, CDR1 is SGHRS and CDR2 is YFSETQ. CDR3 size: 15 residues. V lost 0 bases and J 3 bases, leaving 10 bases between the germline ends. Study results and caveats: Among vaccine-associated CD4 TCRs, coverage spanned spike, with dominance at 160-218 and 743-854. Only 5 to 7 individuals given AZD1222 were seropositive at baseline. Repertoires were obtained solely post-peak T cell response. Donors were chiefly white British, with a greater number of females, and clonal diversity was perhaps underestimated.

Comment on this clone: Antigen: not known.

The sample was peripheral blood, taken on day 0 of MenACWY control vaccination. The rearrangement joins TRBV5-1 to TRBJ2-1; no definite D call. The receptor was derived from an adult in good health. DNA for the CDR3: TGCGCCAGCAGCTTGGCGACCGCGGACTACAATGAGCAGTTCTTC. Translated, it gives CASSLATADYNEQFF. Looking up the rest from reference TRBV5-1 and TRBJ2-1 gives the full variable domain: KAGVTQTPRYLIKTRGQQVTLSCSPISGHRSVSWYQQTPGQGLQFLFEYFSETQRNKGNFPGRFSGRQFSNSRSEMNVSTLELGDSALYLCASSLATADYNEQFFGPGTRLTVL.